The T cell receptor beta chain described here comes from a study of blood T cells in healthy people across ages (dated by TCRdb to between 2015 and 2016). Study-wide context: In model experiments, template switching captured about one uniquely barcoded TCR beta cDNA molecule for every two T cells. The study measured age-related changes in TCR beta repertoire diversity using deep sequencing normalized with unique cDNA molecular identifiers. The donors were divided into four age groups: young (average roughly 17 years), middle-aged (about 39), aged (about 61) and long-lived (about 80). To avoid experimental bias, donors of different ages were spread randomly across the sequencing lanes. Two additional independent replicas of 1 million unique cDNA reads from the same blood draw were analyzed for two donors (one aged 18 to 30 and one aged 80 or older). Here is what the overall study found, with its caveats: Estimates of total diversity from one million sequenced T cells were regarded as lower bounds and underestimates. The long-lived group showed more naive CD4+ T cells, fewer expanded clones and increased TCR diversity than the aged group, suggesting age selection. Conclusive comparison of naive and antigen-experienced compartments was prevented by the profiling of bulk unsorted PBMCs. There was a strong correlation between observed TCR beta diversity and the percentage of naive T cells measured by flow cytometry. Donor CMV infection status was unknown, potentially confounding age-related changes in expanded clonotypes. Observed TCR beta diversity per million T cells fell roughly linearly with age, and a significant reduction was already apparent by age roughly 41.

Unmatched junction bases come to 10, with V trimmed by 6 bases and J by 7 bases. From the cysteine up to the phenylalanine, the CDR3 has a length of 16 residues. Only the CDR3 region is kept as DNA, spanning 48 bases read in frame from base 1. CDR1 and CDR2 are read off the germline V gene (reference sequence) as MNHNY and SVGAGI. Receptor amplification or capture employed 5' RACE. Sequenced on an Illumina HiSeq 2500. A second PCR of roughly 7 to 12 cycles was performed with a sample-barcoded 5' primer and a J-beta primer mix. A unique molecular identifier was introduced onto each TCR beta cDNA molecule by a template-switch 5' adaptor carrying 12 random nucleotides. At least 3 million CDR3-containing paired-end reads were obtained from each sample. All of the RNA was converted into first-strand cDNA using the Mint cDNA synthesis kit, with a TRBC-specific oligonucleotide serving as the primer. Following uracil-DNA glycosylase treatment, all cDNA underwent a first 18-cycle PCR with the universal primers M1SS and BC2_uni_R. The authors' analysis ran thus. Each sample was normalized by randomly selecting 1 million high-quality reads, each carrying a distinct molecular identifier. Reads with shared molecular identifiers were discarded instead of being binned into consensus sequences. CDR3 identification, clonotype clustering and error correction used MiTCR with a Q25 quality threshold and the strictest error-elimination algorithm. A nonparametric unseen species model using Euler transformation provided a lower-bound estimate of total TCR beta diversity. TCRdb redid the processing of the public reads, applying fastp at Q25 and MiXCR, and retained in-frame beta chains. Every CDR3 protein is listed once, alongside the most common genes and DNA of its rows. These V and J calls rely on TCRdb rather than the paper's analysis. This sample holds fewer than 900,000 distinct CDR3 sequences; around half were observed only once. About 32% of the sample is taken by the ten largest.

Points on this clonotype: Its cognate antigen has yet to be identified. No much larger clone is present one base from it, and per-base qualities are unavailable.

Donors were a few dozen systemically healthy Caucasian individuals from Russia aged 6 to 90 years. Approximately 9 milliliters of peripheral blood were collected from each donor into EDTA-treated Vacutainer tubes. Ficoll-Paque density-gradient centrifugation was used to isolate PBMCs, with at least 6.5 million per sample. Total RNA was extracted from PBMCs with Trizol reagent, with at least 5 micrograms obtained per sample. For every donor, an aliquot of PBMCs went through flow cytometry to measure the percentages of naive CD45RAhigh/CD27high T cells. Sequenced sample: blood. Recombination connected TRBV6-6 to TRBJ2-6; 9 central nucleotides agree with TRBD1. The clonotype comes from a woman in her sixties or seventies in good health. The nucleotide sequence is TGTGCCAGCAGCCCCTGGACAGGGGTTGTTGCCAACGTCCTGACTTTC. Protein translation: CASSPWTGVVANVLTF.